The sequence of this T cell receptor (beta chain) was determined in a study of T cell changes during pregnancy in multiple sclerosis. This clone was observed a handful of times. V was pared by 5 bases and J by 2 bases, with 15 bases between. The CDR3 sequence is 15 residues long. Looked up from germline, CDR1 is SEHNR and CDR2 is FQNEAQ (reference sequence). Data came from immunoSEQ multiplex PCR; TCRdb stores just in-frame clones and leaves some out. This table holds 60,000 to 70,000 clones, roughly nine tenths found once. This chain links TRBV7-9 with TRBJ2-5; weak D call: TRBD2 (6 bases). The sequence derives from a female donor with multiple sclerosis, enrolled in a pregnancy study. The specimen comprised peripheral blood, sampled in the second trimester of pregnancy. CDR3 sequence reads: CASSKRGAGQETQYF. CDR3 nucleotide sequence: TGTGCCAGCAGCAAACGAGGGGCGGGGCAAGAGACCCAGTACTTC.